Below are 14 T cell receptor beta chains sequenced from a single sample in a study of monozygotic twins with inflammatory bowel disease (dated by TCRdb to 2018 to 2020). The library was made by 5' RACE. These reads were obtained on an Illumina HiSeq 2500. Each entry corresponds to one CDR3 protein sequence from reads that TCRdb reprocessed, and DNA is not given. This sample's table lists some 400,000 distinct CDR3 sequences. The ten largest clones take up about 2.4% of the sample. The sample consisted of blood. The receptors shown here come from a human donor with ulcerative colitis or Crohn's disease, or a healthy co-twin of an affected twin (not recorded which).

The genes are TRBV5-1 and TRBJ1-1; TCRdb names TRBD1, which stays unverified in the absence of DNA. The germline CDR1 and CDR2 sequences are SGHRS and YFSETQ. The CDR3 extends over 13 amino acids. CDR3 residues: CASSPVRGTEAFF.

The V and J genes are TRBV27 and TRBJ1-5. The CDR3 loop spans 15 amino acids. CDR1 is MNHEY and CDR2 is SMNVEV in the germline V gene (reference sequence). The CDR3 sequence: CASAPAGGSNQPQHF.

The chain employs TRBV24-1 and TRBJ2-3; TCRdb indicates TRBD1, and absent DNA this call remains unverified. Germline CDR1 reads KGHDR; CDR2 reads SFDVKD. The length of the CDR3 is 14 residues. This chain's CDR3 is CATSDGQGRDTQYF.

The chain is built from TRBV7-9 and TRBJ2-3. Germline lookup yields CDR1 SEHNR and CDR2 FQNEAQ (reference sequence). The CDR3 has 15 residues. The CDR3 loop is CASSLLGLATDTQYF.

The rearrangement uses TRBV6-5 and TRBJ2-1. Per the germline V gene, CDR1 is MNHEY and CDR2 is SVGAGI. This CDR3 is 18 amino acids long. The CDR3 reads CASSYSIGFNGVYNEQFF.

The chain links TRBV9 to TRBJ2-2; TCRdb's assignment of TRBD1 cannot be checked, as there is no DNA. Per the germline V gene, CDR1 is SGDLS and CDR2 is YYNGEE. This CDR3 region has 15 residues. CDR3 in amino acids: CASSVNGLSTGELFF.

The chain has TRBV11-2 and TRBJ1-2; TCRdb's D call of TRBD1 is untestable without DNA. Germline V gene data show CDR1 as SGHAT and CDR2 as FQNNGV. This CDR3 region has 18 residues. The CDR3 sequence is CASSPRPQSARYKYGYTF.

This chain connects TRBV24-1 to TRBJ2-2; TCRdb reports TRBD1, a call that lacks DNA to check it against. Germline loops: CDR1 KGHDR, CDR2 SFDVKD. This CDR3 contains 17 residues. The CDR3 sequence: CATSDSTGQGASGELFF.

This chain uses TRBV20-1 with TRBJ2-1; no DNA is available, so the TRBD1 call from TCRdb remains unchecked. This CDR3 has 15 residues. Germline loops: CDR1 DFQATT, CDR2 SNEGSKA (reference sequence). CDR3 residues: CSATRLAGGGDEQFF.

The chain combines TRBV4-2 with TRBJ2-7; TCRdb calls TRBD2, which cannot be checked without DNA. Germline CDR1 is LGHNA and CDR2 is YNFKEQ. The CDR3 covers 15 residues. CDR3 loop: CASSQGVSGSRQQYF.

This rearrangement joins TRBV5-8 to TRBJ2-5; TCRdb indicates TRBD2, and absent DNA this call remains unverified. CDR3 length: 14 residues. The germline gives CDR1 SGHTS, CDR2 YDEGEE. The CDR3 region is CANRPSPNQETQYF.

The chain recombines TRBV12-3 or TRBV12-4 with TRBJ2-4; with no DNA, the TCRdb D assignment of TRBD2 cannot be verified. This CDR3 comprises 15 residues. The CDR3 region is CASSPSELAKNIQYF.

The chain carries TRBV28 and TRBJ2-7; the D call of TRBD1 rests on TCRdb alone, since no DNA is present to check it. CDR1 and CDR2 (germline): MDHEN, SYDVKM. The CDR3 totals 13 residues. The CDR3 here is CATLNRERNEQYF.

This chain joins TRBV7-6 and TRBJ2-6; TCRdb lists TRBD1, though no DNA is available to test this call. Germline V gene lookup returns CDR1 SGHVS and CDR2 FNYEAQ. The CDR3 length is 18 residues. CDR3 in amino acids: CASSSWEGVSSGANVLTF.